Following are 10 T cell receptor beta chains from one sample sequenced in a study of radiotherapy plus CTLA-4 blockade in lung cancer. The protocol was immunoSEQ multiplex PCR, while the TCRdb copy is restricted to in-frame clones and leaves out a portion. The sample shows roughly 120,000 clones, 81% of them seen only once. Sequenced material: peripheral blood, taken from a patient treated with radiotherapy plus ipilimumab. The origin of the receptors is a human donor with non-small cell lung cancer that progressed on radiotherapy plus ipilimumab. Some clones in this sample may be carry-over from other donors' samples.

The J gene is TRBJ1-5, the V gene TRBV6-5; TRBD1 might be the D (5 bases). The CDR3 contains 14 residues. V was shortened by 2 bases and J by 4 bases, with 9 bases between the two germline ends. Germline values: CDR1 MNHEY, CDR2 SVGAGI. Written as DNA, the CDR3 is TGTGCCAGCAGTTACGGGACCGAAAATCAGCCCCAGCATTTT. Amino acid sequence: CASSYGTENQPQHF.

This clone was seen a single time. The chain employs TRBV9 and TRBJ1-2; 7 bases agree with TRBD1. The CDR3 covers 14 residues. With V trimmed by 0 bases and J by 4 bases, 3 bases remained unmatched. Germline-derived CDR1 and CDR2 are SGDLS and YYNGEE. The CDR3 is CASSVATGPYGYTF. The CDR3 DNA follows: TGTGCCAGCAGCGTAGCGACAGGGCCCTATGGCTACACCTTC. The whole variable domain, filled in from reference TRBV9 and TRBJ1-2, reads DSGVTQTPKHLITATGQRVTLRCSPRSGDLSVYWYQQSLDQGLQFLIQYYNGEERAKGNILERFSAQQFPDLHSELNLSSLELGDSALYFCASSVATGPYGYTFGSGTRLTVV.

The chain recombines TRBV7-8 with TRBJ2-7; D uncertain. CDR1 and CDR2 (germline): SGHVS, FQNEAQ. The CDR3 spans 14 residues. The V end lost 2 bases, the J end lost 3 bases, and 11 bases lay between the germline ends. The CDR3 region has the DNA TGTGCCAGCAGCTTAAAGGGCCCGCGCTACGAGCAGTACTTC. It is translated as CASSLKGPRYEQYF.

V is TRBV4-2 and J is TRBJ2-1; 14 nucleotides align to TRBD2. This CDR3 comprises 16 residues. The germline CDR1 and CDR2 sequences are LGHNA and YNFKEQ. V lost 2 bases, J lost 10 bases, and 7 bases stayed unmatched. The CDR3 reads CASSQNDRLAGGEQFF. The CDR3 nucleotides are TGTGCCAGCAGCCAAAATGACCGACTAGCGGGGGGGGAGCAGTTCTTC.

In nucleotides, the CDR3 is TGTGCCAGCAGCTTAACGGGGGGTATGAACACTGAAGCTTTCTTT. Translating it yields CASSLTGGMNTEAFF. The chain employs TRBV7-2 and TRBJ1-1; TRBD1 is a possible D gene (5 bases). V dropped 2 bases and J dropped 0 bases, with 10 bases sitting between them. Germline values: CDR1 SGHTA, CDR2 FQGNSA. The CDR3 length is 15 residues.

The chain couples TRBV19 to TRBJ2-7; TRBD1 is a possible D gene (5 bases). Germline CDR1 LNHDA, CDR2 SQIVND (reference sequence). This CDR3 contains 13 residues. V was shortened by 10 bases and J by 7 bases, with 20 bases between the two germline ends. As DNA, the CDR3 is TGTGCCACCTCCGTCCCCCAGGGAAGTGAGCAGTACTTC. It is translated as CATSVPQGSEQYF.

The chain recombines TRBV5-4 with TRBJ2-3; TRBD2 matches at 8 bases. V shed 4 bases, J shed 7 bases, and the junction held 14 bases outside the gene matches. This CDR3 comprises 16 residues. Per germline, CDR1 SGHNT and CDR2 YYREEE (reference sequence). The CDR3 spells CASSTGGARGTNTQYF. The CDR3 nucleotides are TGTGCCAGCAGCACGGGAGGGGCGCGGGGCACTAATACGCAGTATTTT.

V gene TRBV23-1 combines with J gene TRBJ2-7; maybe TRBD1 (6 bases). TRBV23-1 is noted as an ORF with a role that remains uncertain. V dropped 5 bases and J dropped 3 bases, with 20 bases sitting between them. The CDR3 has 16 residues. CDR3 nucleotides: TGCGCCAGCAGTTTATTGACCGGGACAATACTCTACGAGCAGTACTTC. Translated: CASSLLTGTILYEQYF.

The rearrangement joins TRBV5-4 to TRBJ1-5; no firm D call. V dropped 3 bases and J dropped 3 bases, with 4 bases sitting between them. From germline, CDR1 is SGHNT and CDR2 YYREEE (reference sequence). This CDR3 region has 12 residues. CDR3 in DNA: TGTGCCAGCAGCTGGGACAATCAGCCCCAGCATTTT. Its protein product is CASSWDNQPQHF.

This clone was observed a handful of times. The genes are TRBV6-5 and TRBJ1-2; TRBD1 matches at 8 bases. This CDR3 has 15 residues. The germline V gene encodes CDR1 MNHEY and CDR2 SVGAGI. V gave up 2 bases and J gave up 2 bases; unmatched junction bases: 4. The CDR3: CASSYRRTGNYGYTF. For the CDR3, the DNA is TGTGCCAGCAGTTACCGTCGGACAGGGAACTATGGCTACACCTTC.